Listed here are 3 T cell receptor beta chains from one sample, sequenced in a study of T-cell memory formation after mild COVID-19. MiXCR, run by TCRdb on the 5' RACE reads, gives a single entry per CDR3 protein. This table has 300,000 to 350,000 distinct CDR3 sequences, approximately 14% appearing once. The sequencing input was PBMCs or a T cell subset sorted from them (not recorded which). The source of these receptors is a man in his late teens or twenties who had mild COVID-19 (a few samples of this study predate the infection). Cell type and time point are not known.

The chain combines TRBV5-1 with TRBJ2-7; TRBD1 agrees at 7 bases. The trim removed 3 bases at V and 2 bases at J, leaving 14 bases unmatched. The CDR3 consists of 17 residues. Germline CDR1 and CDR2: SGHRS and YFSETQ. This CDR3 is CASSWVGTGDPPYEQYF. CDR3 coding DNA: TGCGCCAGCAGCTGGGTGGGTACAGGGGATCCCCCCTACGAGCAGTACTTC.

This chain joins TRBV4-3 and TRBJ2-3; 9 nucleotides agree with TRBD1. The CDR3 is 15 amino acids. Germline CDR1 LGHNA, CDR2 YSLEER. V was pared by 4 bases and J by 0 bases, with 2 bases of the junction left unmatched. CDR3 sequence reads: CASSRGQGSTDTQYF. As DNA, the CDR3 is TGCGCCAGCAGCCGCGGACAGGGGAGCACAGATACGCAGTATTTT.

This chain connects TRBV6-2 or TRBV6-3 to TRBJ1-2; 10 bases match TRBD1. V trimming: 2 bases; J trimming: 6 bases; junction bases outside the gene matches: 9. Germline CDR1 reads MNHEY; CDR2 reads SVGEGT. The CDR3 has 16 residues. The CDR3 spells CASSYTYPGTGDGYTF. The CDR3 nucleotides read TGTGCCAGCAGTTACACCTATCCCGGGACAGGGGATGGCTACACCTTC.